Following are 18 T cell receptor beta chains from one sample sequenced in a study of OX40 agonist ivuxolimab in advanced cancers. Measured with immunoSEQ multiplex PCR; TCRdb has only the in-frame clones, and not every one. This sample has 85,000 to 100,000 clones, with 85% to 95% found just once. The sample was CD4+ or CD8+ T cells sorted from blood, taken in a trial of the OX40 agonist ivuxolimab. Receptors were obtained from an adult with an advanced solid tumor such as melanoma, head and neck, liver or kidney cancer.

This chain connects TRBV12-5 to TRBJ1-5; no firm D call. With 7 bases removed from V and 0 bases from J, the gap between germline ends came to 10 bases. The germline V gene has CDR1 LGHNT and CDR2 FRNRAP. The CDR3 totals 14 residues. DNA of the CDR3: TGTGCTAGTGCCATAGGAGATAGCAATCAGCCCCAGCATTTT. As protein: CASAIGDSNQPQHF.

The chain joins TRBV7-8 to TRBJ1-6, with 9 bases fitting TRBD1. Germline CDR1 is SGHVS and CDR2 is FQNEAQ. The CDR3 has 15 residues. Trimming removed 5 bases from V and 9 bases from J; junction bases left unmatched: 8. Written as DNA, the CDR3 is TGTGCCAGCAGCGAGGGGACAGGGAGGTCTTCACCCCTCCACTTT. As protein: CASSEGTGRSSPLHF.

In this sample, this clone turned up once. The CDR3 sequence: CASSEDRGVYGYTF. In nucleotides, the CDR3 is TGTGCCAGCAGTGAGGACAGGGGGGTGTATGGCTACACCTTC. This chain joins TRBV28 and TRBJ1-2; the match to TRBD1 covers 10 bases. Germline CDR1 and CDR2: MDHEN and SYDVKM. The CDR3 runs to 14 residues. V was pared by 5 bases and J by 5 bases, with 5 bases of the junction left unmatched.

This sequence joins TRBV10-3 and TRBJ2-1; 8 bases are shared with TRBD2. CDR3 length: 16 residues. The V gene end was trimmed by 0 bases and the J gene end by 5 bases; junction bases not matched to a gene: 6. Germline loops: CDR1 ENHRY, CDR2 SYGVKD. The CDR3 bases are TGTGCCATCAGTGAGTCTCGAGCGGGAGTTAACAATGAGCAGTTCTTC. It codes for CAISESRAGVNNEQFF.

The chain uses TRBV29-1 and TRBJ1-4; D is undetermined. The CDR3 is 12 amino acids. V was clipped by 6 bases and J by 5 bases, with 10 bases between them. Germline lookup yields CDR1 SQVTM and CDR2 ANQGSEA. The CDR3 loop reads CSVGQQNEKLFF. DNA of the CDR3: TGCAGCGTCGGTCAGCAAAATGAAAAACTGTTTTTT.

This chain joins TRBV7-2 and TRBJ2-1; 10 nucleotides line up with TRBD1. The J segment lost 7 bases and the V segment lost 1 base, leaving 4 bases of the junction unmatched. This CDR3 region has 15 residues. Germline assignment: CDR1 SGHTA and CDR2 FQGNSA. The CDR3 spells CASSLVGDRGNEQFF. The CDR3 DNA follows: TGTGCCAGCAGCTTAGTGGGGGACAGGGGAAATGAGCAGTTCTTC.

The chain employs TRBV6-1 and TRBJ1-5, with 7 bases identical to TRBD1. Losses at the gene ends were 1 base for V and 0 bases for J; bases not matched to a gene: 12. This CDR3 contains 19 residues. Germline lookup yields CDR1 MNHNS and CDR2 SASEGT. The CDR3 DNA reads TGTGCCAGCAGTGAAGTAAGGAGGGCGGACAGGTATAGCAATCAGCCCCAGCATTTT. Encoded protein: CASSEVRRADRYSNQPQHF.

The chain is built from TRBV11-3 and TRBJ2-1, with 8 bases fitting TRBD1. This CDR3 is 15 amino acids long. The germline V gene encodes CDR1 SGHNT and CDR2 YENEEA. The J segment lost 4 bases and the V segment lost 5 bases, leaving 7 bases of the junction unmatched. CDR3 DNA: TGTGCCAGCAGCCAAGGACAGGGAACGTACAATGAGCAGTTCTTC. It specifies CASSQGQGTYNEQFF.

V and J are TRBV5-1 and TRBJ2-7; D uncertain. The CDR3 has 17 residues. V shed 1 base and J shed 0 bases, with 17 bases lying between them. CDR1 is SGHRS, CDR2 YFSETQ, per germline. CDR3 DNA: TGCGCCAGCAGCTTGCGTTCATTCCAGTCGAGCTCCTACGAGCAGTACTTC. Amino acids: CASSLRSFQSSSYEQYF.

CDR3 coding DNA: TGTGCCAGCAGCCCATGGGGTTCCCGGGGGCGAAACACCATATATTTT. It encodes CASSPWGSRGRNTIYF. The rearrangement joins TRBV11-2 to TRBJ1-3, with D possibly being TRBD1 (6 bases). The CDR3 covers 16 residues. Trimming shortened V by 5 bases and J by 5 bases, and 19 bases separated the two germline ends. CDR1 is SGHAT, CDR2 FQNNGV, per germline. The full variable domain, in which reference TRBV11-2 and TRBJ1-3 provide the parts outside the CDR3, is EAGVAQSPRYKIIEKRQSVAFWCNPISGHATLYWYQQILGQGPKLLIQFQNNGVVDDSQLPKDRFSAERLKGVDSTLKIQPAKLEDSAVYLCASSPWGSRGRNTIYFGEGSWLTVV.

The chain has TRBV6-6 and TRBJ1-4; D is ambiguous. This CDR3 has 15 residues. Trimming stripped 0 bases from V and 3 bases from J, with 8 bases between. Germline V CDR1 and CDR2: MNHNY, SVGAGI (reference sequence). Here the CDR3 reads CASSYSGSPNEKLFF. In DNA form, the CDR3 reads TGTGCCAGCAGTTACTCAGGGAGTCCTAATGAAAAACTGTTTTTT.

J is TRBJ1-1 and V is TRBV2; D not certain. The V end was cut by 3 bases, the J end by 11 bases, with 16 bases between. Germline loops: CDR1 SNHLY, CDR2 FYNNEI. CDR3 length equals 13 residues. The CDR3 sequence: CASSDWVAWRAFF. CDR3 DNA sequence: TGTGCCAGCAGTGATTGGGTGGCCTGGAGGGCTTTCTTT.

This chain connects TRBV28 to TRBJ1-3; TRBD1 matches at 7 bases. After removal of 3 bases from V and 8 bases from J, the junction contained 7 bases not matched to a gene. Germline CDR1 reads MDHEN; CDR2 reads SYDVKM. This CDR3 spans 14 amino acids. CDR3 bases: TGTGCCAGCAGTTTGACAGGGCGAGCTTACACCATATATTTT. As protein: CASSLTGRAYTIYF.

Only a few counts were recorded for this clone. The V call is TRBV6-6, the J call TRBJ1-6; D not certain. The V gene's germline CDR1 is MNHNY and CDR2 SVGAGI (reference sequence). Trimming left V 4 bases short and J 14 bases short, with 6 bases between. The CDR3 runs 10 residues. The CDR3 spells CASSSRTLHF. CDR3 bases: TGTGCCAGCAGTTCGAGAACCCTCCACTTT.

The chain recombines TRBV11-3 with TRBJ2-1; TRBD2 agrees at 8 bases. CDR3 length equals 15 residues. After removal of 5 bases from V and 6 bases from J, the junction contained 9 bases not matched to a gene. The germline gives CDR1 SGHNT, CDR2 YENEEA. The CDR3 region is CASSITSGFFNEQFF. In nucleotides, the CDR3 is TGTGCCAGCAGCATTACTAGCGGCTTTTTCAATGAGCAGTTCTTC.

The chain combines TRBV11-3 with TRBJ2-3; D call uncertain. This CDR3 has 15 residues. From germline, CDR1 is SGHNT and CDR2 YENEEA. Trimming removed 8 bases at V and 6 bases at J, with 21 bases between. CDR3 sequence: CASCEQTPGYDTQYF. The CDR3 bases are TGTGCCAGCTGCGAACAGACCCCGGGTTATGATACGCAGTATTTT. The whole variable domain, remainder taken from reference TRBV11-3 and TRBJ2-3, is EAGVVQSPRYKIIEKKQPVAFWCNPISGHNTLYWYLQNLGQGPELLIRYENEEAVDDSQLPKDRFSAERLKGVDSTLKIQPAELGDSAVYLCASCEQTPGYDTQYFGPGTRLTVL.

This chain connects TRBV7-2 to TRBJ1-6; 8 bases line up with TRBD1. The CDR3 contains 19 residues. Germline V gene sequence: CDR1 SGHTA, CDR2 FQGNSA. V gave up 5 bases and J gave up 9 bases; unmatched junction bases: 21. The CDR3 sequence: CASSHFTGQALGGLSPLHF. The CDR3 region has the DNA TGTGCCAGCAGCCATTTTACGGGACAGGCTCTAGGTGGGCTTTCACCCCTCCACTTT.

The rearrangement links TRBV7-6 to TRBJ2-3; perhaps TRBD2 as D (5 bases). Trimming removed 5 bases at V and 2 bases at J, with 17 bases between. The CDR3 loop spans 16 amino acids. In germline, CDR1 is SGHVS, CDR2 FNYEAQ. The CDR3 coding sequence is TGTGCCAGCAGCACCGGACTGACCCCCCTCACAGATACGCAGTATTTT. The encoded protein is CASSTGLTPLTDTQYF.